This T cell receptor beta chain stems from a study of CD8+ T cells in alopecia areata. Study-level background: By percentage of affected scalp area, the severity of treated patients was scored. Points from the study as a whole: Scalp data also include sequences from resident alphabeta T cells of normal skin. Scalp and blood retained many expanded lesional clones during tofacitinib. Lesional scalp, especially alopecia totalis/universalis, showed higher clonality than normal scalp.

RNA extraction and reverse transcription yielded cDNA as sequencing template. This table comes from immunoSEQ multiplex PCR, and its TCRdb copy is limited to in-frame clones, with some not included. The sample lists roughly 180,000 clones, roughly three fifths occurring once. Regarding treatment: oral pan-JAK inhibitor, 5-10 mg twice daily. Comments on this clone: Its antigen is unknown.

Here the sequenced sample was CD4+ T cells sorted from blood, taken at week 4, from a patient treated with tofacitinib. The receptor was derived from a human donor with alopecia areata.

CDR3 loop: CASSYLAEGTDSPLHF. The CDR3 DNA sequence: TGTGCCAGCAGTTACCTCGCTGAGGGAACCGATTCACCCCTCCACTTT. The chain uses TRBV6-5 and TRBJ1-6; D unresolved. CDR3 size: 16 residues. V was pared by 2 bases and J by 8 bases, with 16 bases between. Germline CDR1 reads MNHEY; CDR2 reads SVGAGI.